This entry describes one T cell receptor beta chain. The PCR made use of 60 Vbeta and 13 Jbeta primers. Using immunoSEQ multiplex PCR, the repertoire was profiled, and TCRdb retains in-frame clones only, with some absent. The data hold approximately 170,000 clones, with roughly two thirds observed a single time. This CDR3 has 14 amino acids. The J segment lost 6 bases and the V segment lost 5 bases, leaving 7 bases of the junction unmatched. The V gene's germline CDR1 is LGHNA and CDR2 YNFKEQ. The record originates from a study of cytomegalovirus exposure and HLA in healthy donors. Study summary: In a previous analysis, 120 million or so unique TCR beta sequences were found from 150 million to 200 million T cells.

This TCR was recovered from a woman aged 40 to 50 in good health and CMV-seropositive. The chain is built from TRBV4-2 and TRBJ1-2, with 9 bases matching TRBD1. The sample comprised PBMCs. The chain's CDR3 is CASSSGTGKHGYTF. The CDR3 nucleotides read TGTGCCAGCAGCTCCGGGACAGGGAAGCATGGCTACACCTTC.